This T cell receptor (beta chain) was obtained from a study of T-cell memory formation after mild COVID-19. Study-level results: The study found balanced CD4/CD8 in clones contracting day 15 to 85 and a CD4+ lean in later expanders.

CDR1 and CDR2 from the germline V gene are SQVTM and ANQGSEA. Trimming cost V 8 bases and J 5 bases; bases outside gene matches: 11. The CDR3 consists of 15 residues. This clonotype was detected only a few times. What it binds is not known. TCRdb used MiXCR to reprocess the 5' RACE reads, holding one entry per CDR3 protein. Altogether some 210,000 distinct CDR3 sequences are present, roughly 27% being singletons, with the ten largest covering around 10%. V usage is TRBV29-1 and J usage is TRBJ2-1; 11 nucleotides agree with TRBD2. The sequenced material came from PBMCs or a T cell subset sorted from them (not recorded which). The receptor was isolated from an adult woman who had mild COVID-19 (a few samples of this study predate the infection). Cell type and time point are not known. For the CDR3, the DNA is TGCAGCTCGGGACGGACTAGCGGGTTGGACAATGAGCAGTTCTTC. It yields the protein CSSGRTSGLDNEQFF.